This passage covers 9 T cell receptor beta chains from one sample sequenced in a study of shared clonotypes between healthy human individuals. Here immunoSEQ multiplex PCR was the method, and the copy in TCRdb shows in-frame clones only, minus some. Among a few million clones listed, 85% to 95% were seen once. The specimen was naive CD4+ T cells from PBMCs. As for subset: CD45RA+ positively selected. The receptors originated from a man aged 18-30 years in good health. Some clones in this sample may be carry-over from other donors' samples.

The chain couples TRBV13 to TRBJ2-1; D unresolved. The V gene lost 5 bases and the J gene lost 4 bases, with 18 bases spanning the gap. The germline V gene encodes CDR1 PRHDT and CDR2 FYEKMQ (reference sequence). This CDR3 contains 16 residues. CDR3: CASSPPLGGNYNEQFF. The CDR3, as DNA: TGTGCCAGCAGCCCGCCCCTTGGCGGAAATTACAATGAGCAGTTCTTC.

This chain links TRBV7-6 with TRBJ1-3; no firm D call. Trimming stripped 0 bases from V and 0 bases from J, with 9 bases between. This CDR3 region has 16 residues. Germline assignment: CDR1 SGHVS and CDR2 FNYEAQ. CDR3 region: CASSLATGGSGNTIYF. Written as DNA, the CDR3 is TGTGCCAGCAGCTTAGCGACGGGCGGCTCTGGAAACACCATATATTTT.

This chain uses TRBV29-1 with TRBJ2-4; perhaps D is TRBD1 or TRBD2 (5 bases each). This CDR3 has 11 amino acids. V lost 4 bases to trimming and J lost 15 bases, with 16 bases between them. Germline CDR1 is SQVTM and CDR2 is ANQGSEA. CDR3 coding DNA: TGCAGCGTTGTGAGGGGCAGGGCCTTGTACTTC. It translates to CSVVRGRALYF.

This clone has only a few counts. The chain links TRBV6-1 to TRBJ1-1; 8 bases fit TRBD1. The CDR3 is 13 amino acids. Germline V lookup: CDR1 MNHNS, CDR2 SASEGT. V shed 5 bases and J 6 bases; nucleotides not matched to a gene: 5. The CDR3 DNA reads TGTGCCAGCAGTCTGGACAGGGTCTCTGAAGCTTTCTTT. Translation: CASSLDRVSEAFF.

A word on this clone: The sample holds other DNA sequences that translate to the same CDR3. This sequence joins TRBV7-2 and TRBJ1-5; 8 bases are a match to TRBD1. The germline gives CDR1 SGHTA, CDR2 FQGNSA. The CDR3 runs 15 residues. V dropped 5 bases and J dropped 4; count of bases not matched to a gene: 7. CDR3 residues: CASSPGQGSNQPQHF. CDR3 nucleotides: TGTGCCAGCAGCCCCGGACAGGGAAGTAATCAGCCCCAGCATTTT.

The V gene is TRBV5-1, the J gene TRBJ2-5; D gene unclear. Germline V CDR1 and CDR2: SGHRS, YFSETQ. Trimming shortened V by 2 bases and J by 1 base, and 9 bases separated the two germline ends. The CDR3 loop spans 14 amino acids. CDR3 DNA: TGCGCCAGCAGCTTCCAGGATCCCCAAGAGACCCAGTACTTC. It translates to CASSFQDPQETQYF.

The DNA for the CDR3 is TGTGCCAGCAGTATGGTGAGGGACAATCAGCCCCAGCATTTT. Its translation: CASSMVRDNQPQHF. This chain connects TRBV2 to TRBJ1-5, with unresolved D. The CDR3 has 14 residues. The germline CDR1 and CDR2 sequences are SNHLY and FYNNEI. V dropped 5 bases and J dropped 3 bases, with 11 bases sitting between them.

J is TRBJ2-7 and V is TRBV28; 8 positions agree with TRBD2. V lost 5 bases, J lost 2 bases, and 11 bases stayed unmatched. The CDR3 is made up of 16 amino acids. The V gene's germline CDR1 is MDHEN and CDR2 SYDVKM. CDR3 coding DNA: TGTGCCAGCAGTGCATACCTAGCGGGCCAAACCTACGAGCAGTACTTC. Translated, it gives CASSAYLAGQTYEQYF.

V gene TRBV4-3 combines with J gene TRBJ1-6, with D hard to call. CDR3 length: 13 amino acids. Germline V lookup: CDR1 LGHNA, CDR2 YSLEER. V was pared by 0 bases and J by 7 bases, with 4 bases between. CDR3 DNA: TGCGCCAGCAGCCAAGATACGAATTCACCCCTCCACTTT. Its translation is CASSQDTNSPLHF.